The rows below give T cell receptor beta chains drawn from one sample of a study of T cell responses to AZD1222 COVID-19 vaccine. The data were produced by immunoSEQ multiplex PCR, yet TCRdb's version contains in-frame clones alone and is incomplete. The data contain some 130,000 clones, approximately 85% of them singletons. Specimen: peripheral blood, collected on day 0 of AZD1222 vaccination. These receptors were obtained from an adult in good health. Each CDR3 is given with its conserved first and last residue. Each record gives: D gene, clone size, V gene, J gene, CDR3 protein, CDR3 DNA. The D gene is left open where the match is weak. Clone size is given for some rows only: seen once, a few or many times, or a class if the clone is expanded.

D: -; size: -; V: TRBV11-2; J: TRBJ1-6; CDR3: CASSLDLGNSPLHF; DNA: TGTGCCAGCAGCTTAGATTTGGGTAATTCACCCCTCCACTTT
D: -; size: -; V: TRBV27; J: TRBJ2-1; CDR3: CASSLFATPYNEQFF; DNA: TGTGCCAGCAGTTTATTTGCGACGCCTTACAATGAGCAGTTCTTC
D: TRBD1; size: -; V: TRBV28; J: TRBJ1-5; CDR3: CASRQGNDQPQHF; DNA: TGTGCCAGCAGACAGGGGAATGATCAGCCCCAGCATTTT
D: TRBD2; size: -; V: TRBV30; J: TRBJ2-5; CDR3: CAWSTGLAGEETQYF; DNA: TGTGCCTGGAGTACCGGACTAGCGGGGGAAGAGACCCAGTACTTC
D: -; size: -; V: TRBV27; J: TRBJ1-5; CDR3: CASSPDRRNQQPQHF; DNA: TGTGCCAGCAGTCCCGACAGGAGGAACCAACAGCCCCAGCATTTT
D: -; size: -; V: TRBV3-1/TRBV3-2; J: TRBJ1-1; CDR3: CASSQAGTTEAFF; DNA: TGTGCCAGCAGCCAAGCGGGAACCACTGAAGCTTTCTTT
D: -; size: -; V: TRBV5-1; J: TRBJ2-7; CDR3: CASSLLISSYEQYF; DNA: TGCGCCAGCAGCTTGCTAATCTCCTCCTACGAGCAGTACTTC
D: -; size: -; V: TRBV6-5; J: TRBJ2-1; CDR3: CASGTPAWNNEQFF; DNA: TGTGCCAGCGGGACGCCGGCTTGGAACAATGAGCAGTTCTTC
D: -; size: -; V: TRBV6-5; J: TRBJ1-3; CDR3: CASSYGNTIYF; DNA: TGTGCCAGCAGTTACGGGAACACCATATATTTT
D: -; size: -; V: TRBV5-1; J: TRBJ1-6; CDR3: CASSLLTLNSPLHF; DNA: TGCGCCAGCAGCTTGCTAACTCTTAATTCACCCCTCCACTTT
D: -; size: -; V: TRBV5-1; J: TRBJ1-4; CDR3: CASSSSSGAGREKLFF; DNA: TGCGCCAGCAGCTCGAGTAGTGGGGCCGGCCGTGAAAAACTGTTTTTT
D: -; size: -; V: TRBV7-9; J: TRBJ1-2; CDR3: CASSLEGGNYGYTF; DNA: TGTGCCAGCAGCTTAGAAGGAGGGAACTATGGCTACACCTTC
D: TRBD2; size: -; V: TRBV6-1; J: TRBJ2-3; CDR3: CASSELAGGPDTQYF; DNA: TGTGCCAGCAGTGAACTAGCGGGGGGGCCAGATACGCAGTATTTT
D: -; size: -; V: TRBV29-1; J: TRBJ2-4; CDR3: CSARREGLKQNIQYF; DNA: TGCAGCGCCCGAAGGGAAGGCTTAAAGCAAAACATTCAGTACTTC
D: -; size: -; V: TRBV3-1/TRBV3-2; J: TRBJ2-6; CDR3: CASSPMRGANVLTF; DNA: TGTGCCAGCAGCCCTATGCGGGGGGCCAACGTCCTGACTTTC
D: -; size: few; V: TRBV6-5; J: TRBJ2-7; CDR3: CASSYSASYEQYF; DNA: TGTGCCAGCAGTTACTCGGCCTCCTACGAGCAGTACTTC
D: -; size: -; V: TRBV4-1; J: TRBJ2-1; CDR3: CASSHGLASYNEQFF; DNA: TGCGCCAGCAGCCATGGACTGGCGTCCTACAATGAGCAGTTCTTC
D: -; size: -; V: TRBV11-2; J: TRBJ2-7; CDR3: CASSSPAQAYEQYF; DNA: TGTGCCAGCAGCTCCCCTGCCCAGGCGTACGAGCAGTACTTC
D: -; size: -; V: TRBV19; J: TRBJ1-5; CDR3: CASRGLRETSNQPQHF; DNA: TGTGCCAGTAGGGGCCTACGGGAAACGAGCAATCAGCCCCAGCATTTT
D: -; size: -; V: TRBV11-2; J: TRBJ2-7; CDR3: CASSLGTGTLEQYF; DNA: TGTGCCAGCAGCTTAGGAACAGGGACACTGGAGCAGTACTTC
D: -; size: once; V: TRBV6-5; J: TRBJ1-3; CDR3: CASREQGHSGNTIYF; DNA: TGTGCCAGCAGAGAGCAGGGGCACTCTGGAAACACCATATATTTT
D: -; size: -; V: TRBV9; J: TRBJ2-3; CDR3: CASTPGGDTDTQYF; DNA: TGTGCCAGCACCCCCGGGGGAGACACAGATACGCAGTATTTT
D: -; size: -; V: TRBV24-1; J: TRBJ1-4; CDR3: CATSDLGRGRDKKLFF; DNA: TGTGCCACCAGTGATTTGGGGAGAGGCAGGGACAAAAAACTGTTTTTT
D: -; size: -; V: TRBV27; J: TRBJ1-1; CDR3: CASSRGGQHTEAFF; DNA: TGTGCCAGCAGTAGGGGGGGGCAGCACACTGAAGCTTTCTTT
D: -; size: -; V: TRBV7-2; J: TRBJ2-5; CDR3: CASSLLGVETQYF; DNA: TGTGCCAGCAGCTTACTCGGTGTGGAGACCCAGTACTTC
D: -; size: -; V: TRBV7-2; J: TRBJ2-5; CDR3: CASSLGQEWAQYF; DNA: TGTGCCAGCAGCTTAGGACAGGAATGGGCCCAGTACTTC
D: -; size: -; V: TRBV3-1/TRBV3-2; J: TRBJ1-2; CDR3: CASRGVGYGYTF; DNA: TGTGCCAGCAGAGGGGTTGGGTATGGCTACACCTTC
D: -; size: -; V: TRBV9; J: TRBJ2-1; CDR3: CASSDGVGLDLYNEQFF; DNA: TGTGCCAGCAGCGACGGGGTGGGACTCGACCTTTACAATGAGCAGTTCTTC
D: -; size: -; V: TRBV11-3; J: TRBJ2-1; CDR3: CASSPRGSGSSYNEQFF; DNA: TGTGCCAGCAGCCCGCGGGGTAGCGGCTCCTCCTACAATGAGCAGTTCTTC
D: -; size: -; V: TRBV19; J: TRBJ2-1; CDR3: CASSIAPYNEQFF; DNA: TGTGCCAGTAGTATTGCCCCCTACAATGAGCAGTTCTTC
D: TRBD2; size: -; V: TRBV7-6; J: TRBJ2-5; CDR3: CASSLGPGGDGIETQYF; DNA: TGTGCCAGCAGCTTAGGCCCTGGGGGGGATGGGATAGAGACCCAGTACTTC
D: -; size: -; V: TRBV27; J: TRBJ1-2; CDR3: CASSLSRDGTGYGYTF; DNA: TGTGCCAGCAGTTTATCGCGGGACGGGACTGGCTATGGCTACACCTTC
D: TRBD1; size: -; V: TRBV19; J: TRBJ1-2; CDR3: CASSHDRAVSNYGYTF; DNA: TGTGCCAGTAGCCACGACAGGGCCGTCTCCAACTATGGCTACACCTTC
D: -; size: -; V: TRBV12-3/TRBV12-4; J: TRBJ1-2; CDR3: CASSPANRGGYTF; DNA: TGTGCCAGCAGCCCAGCAAACCGAGGGGGCTACACCTTC
D: -; size: -; V: TRBV5-1; J: TRBJ1-1; CDR3: CASSGLTGNTEAFF; DNA: TGCGCCAGCAGCGGCCTGACAGGGAACACTGAAGCTTTCTTT
D: -; size: -; V: TRBV11-2; J: TRBJ1-1; CDR3: CASSLRDTVNTEAFF; DNA: TGTGCCAGCAGCCTACGGGACACGGTGAACACTGAAGCTTTCTTT
D: TRBD1; size: once; V: TRBV10-3; J: TRBJ1-1; CDR3: CAIRTGGSEAFF; DNA: TGTGCCATCAGAACAGGGGGCTCTGAAGCTTTCTTT
D: -; size: once; V: TRBV6-4; J: TRBJ1-6; CDR3: CASSERGKNSPLHF; DNA: TGTGCCAGCAGTGAAAGGGGCAAAAATTCACCCCTCCACTTT
D: -; size: -; V: TRBV2; J: TRBJ2-5; CDR3: CASSELGQETQYF; DNA: TGTGCCAGCAGTGAACTAGGGCAAGAGACCCAGTACTTC
D: -; size: -; V: TRBV30; J: TRBJ1-6; CDR3: CAWSPGGGSYNSPLHF; DNA: TGTGCCTGGAGTCCGGGTGGGGGCTCCTATAATTCACCCCTCCACTTT
D: TRBD1; size: -; V: TRBV6-4; J: TRBJ1-2; CDR3: CATAPDRAAGYTF; DNA: TGTGCCACCGCGCCTGACAGGGCGGCGGGCTACACCTTC
D: TRBD2; size: -; V: TRBV6-5; J: TRBJ2-7; CDR3: CASSSGLFLATYEQYF; DNA: TGTGCCAGCAGTTCGGGACTATTCCTAGCGACCTACGAGCAGTACTTC
D: TRBD1; size: -; V: TRBV7-7; J: TRBJ2-5; CDR3: CASSQDRGYPWTQYF; DNA: TGTGCCAGCAGCCAGGACAGGGGTTACCCGTGGACCCAGTACTTC
D: -; size: -; V: TRBV4-2; J: TRBJ1-5; CDR3: CASSPQGGNQPQHF; DNA: TGTGCCAGCAGCCCCCAGGGCGGGAATCAGCCCCAGCATTTT
D: -; size: -; V: TRBV20-1; J: TRBJ1-6; CDR3: CSARNNSPLHF; DNA: TGCAGTGCTAGAAACAATTCACCCCTCCACTTT
D: -; size: -; V: TRBV6-5; J: TRBJ2-5; CDR3: CASSPRGTRDQYF; DNA: TGTGCCAGCAGCCCCAGGGGAACCAGGGACCAGTACTTC
D: -; size: -; V: TRBV27; J: TRBJ2-7; CDR3: CASSLSSSAAYEQYF; DNA: TGTGCCAGCAGTTTATCATCGAGCGCCGCCTACGAGCAGTACTTC